Listed below are T cell receptor beta chains from one sample, sequenced in a study of blood T cell repertoires in COVID-19. Profiling relied on immunoSEQ multiplex PCR, and the TCRdb table lists in-frame clones only, not all of them. The sample consists of about 120,000 clones, more than 90% of them appearing once. Input material: peripheral blood. The receptors derive from a man between 50 and 59 years old with active COVID-19. CDR3s include the opening cysteine and the closing phenylalanine or tryptophan. Each record gives: V gene, J gene, clone size, D gene, CDR3 DNA, CDR3 protein. D genes are given only for firm matches. Size tells how often a clone was seen (once, few, many) or the class of an expanded clone, and some rows leave it out.

>TRBV16|TRBJ2-3|.|TRBD1
TGTGCCAGCAGCCAATCCCCACCGACAGGGTTAGATACGCAGTATTTT
CASSQSPPTGLDTQYF
>TRBV10-1|TRBJ2-1|.|TRBD1
TGCGCCAGCAGCGCGGACAGGGGGGCCTACAATGAGCAGTTCTTC
CASSADRGAYNEQFF
>TRBV7-3|TRBJ2-1|.|.
TGTGCCAGCAGCTTACGCCGTAGCTCCTACAATGAGCAGTTCTTC
CASSLRRSSYNEQFF
>TRBV2|TRBJ1-5|once|.
TGTGCCAGCAGTGAAGCGAGGAGGCAGCCCCAGCATTTT
CASSEARRQPQHF
>TRBV29-1|TRBJ1-1|.|TRBD1
TGCAGCGCGACGGGACAGGGGAACACTGAAGCTTTCTTT
CSATGQGNTEAFF
>TRBV28|TRBJ2-2|.|.
TGTGCCAGCAGTTTATCTCTAATTACCACCGGGGAGCTGTTTTTT
CASSLSLITTGELFF
>TRBV7-9|TRBJ2-2|.|TRBD1
TGTGCCAGCAGCAAAGGGACAGGGGGGACCGGGGAGCTGTTTTTT
CASSKGTGGTGELFF
>TRBV3-1/TRBV3-2|TRBJ2-1|.|TRBD2
TGTGCCAGCAGCCTCAGAAATGAGGGAGGGGAGCAGTTCTTC
CASSLRNEGGEQFF
>TRBV7-2|TRBJ1-2|.|.
TGTGCCAGCAGACTTGCTGATGGGAGAAACTATGGCTACACCTTC
CASRLADGRNYGYTF
>TRBV18|TRBJ1-1|.|TRBD1
TGTGCCAGCTCACCCCAGGGGGCGGGCACTGAAGCTTTCTTT
CASSPQGAGTEAFF
>TRBV2|TRBJ2-3|once|.
TGTGCCAGCAGCAACGGACAAGTCACAGATACGCAGTATTTT
CASSNGQVTDTQYF
>TRBV19|TRBJ2-6|.|.
TGTGCCAGTTCATCGGAGGCCTTAGGGGCCAACGTCCTGACTTTC
CASSSEALGANVLTF
>TRBV12-3/TRBV12-4|TRBJ1-1|.|.
TGTGCCAGTCCGGGGGTGAACACTGAAGCTTTCTTT
CASPGVNTEAFF
>TRBV24-1|TRBJ2-1|.|TRBD1
TGTGCCACCAGTGACCAAACCGGGACAGGGATCCATGAGCAGTTCTTC
CATSDQTGTGIHEQFF
>TRBV2|TRBJ2-1|once|TRBD2
TGTGCCAGCGAACTCGGGACTAGCGCCTACAATGAGCAGTTCTTC
CASELGTSAYNEQFF
>TRBV6-5|TRBJ1-1|.|.
TGTGCCAGCAGTTACGGCGTAGGAGAAGAAGCTTTCTTT
CASSYGVGEEAFF
>TRBV19|TRBJ2-1|.|TRBD1
TGTGCCAGTAACGACAGGGGATTCAATGAGCAGTTCTTC
CASNDRGFNEQFF
>TRBV5-5|TRBJ1-1|.|.
TGTGCCAGCAGCTTGGAATGGGGACTCACTGAAGCTTTCTTT
CASSLEWGLTEAFF
>TRBV6-5|TRBJ2-3|.|.
TGTGCCAGCAGTTCCGCAGGGGGGAGCAGCACAGATACGCAGTATTTT
CASSSAGGSSTDTQYF
>TRBV5-1|TRBJ2-1|.|.
TGCGCCAGCAGCCAAGCGGGTCGGACCTACAATGAGCAGTTCTTC
CASSQAGRTYNEQFF
>TRBV5-1|TRBJ1-1|.|.
TGCGCCAGCAGTTCCTCAACTACTTTGAACACTGAAGCTTTCTTT
CASSSSTTLNTEAFF
>TRBV19|TRBJ2-5|.|.
TGTGCCAGTAGTACCCGACAGCTCCAAGAGACCCAGTACTTC
CASSTRQLQETQYF
>TRBV4-2|TRBJ2-1|.|TRBD2
TGTGCCAGCAGCCACCCGCTAGCGGGACCTTCTAGCTCCTACAATGAGCAGTTCTTC
CASSHPLAGPSSSYNEQFF
>TRBV20-1|TRBJ2-1|.|.
TGCAGTGCTACCGACAATGAGCAGTTCTTC
CSATDNEQFF
>TRBV27|TRBJ2-1|.|.
TGTGCCAGCAGTTTTTATGCGGTAAGCAATGAGCAGTTCTTC
CASSFYAVSNEQFF
>TRBV12-3/TRBV12-4|TRBJ1-4|.|.
TGTGCCAGCAGTTTGGAGGAAGAAAAACTGTTTTTT
CASSLEEEKLFF
>TRBV6-5|TRBJ2-7|.|TRBD1
TGTGCCAGCAGCGCCTGGACAGGGGGCTACGAGCAGTACTTC
CASSAWTGGYEQYF
>TRBV5-6|TRBJ1-6|.|TRBD1
TGTGCCAGCAGCCTGACAGGGGGCTTTTTATATTCACCCCTCCACTTT
CASSLTGGFLYSPLHF
>TRBV24-1|TRBJ2-3|.|TRBD1
TGTGCCACCAGTGAGGGGGGACAGGTTCTCACAGATACGCAGTATTTT
CATSEGGQVLTDTQYF